This entry concerns a single T cell receptor (beta chain). V lost 3 bases and J lost 9, with 12 bases in between. The CDR3 has 13 residues. CDR1 MNHEY and CDR2 SMNVEV come from the germline V gene (reference sequence). The sample originates from a study of control samples from healthy donors and cancer patients. Sequencing used immunoSEQ multiplex PCR; TCRdb keeps in-frame clones, though not all of them. The sample holds 130,000 to 150,000 clones, about nine tenths seen once. The chain has TRBV27 and TRBJ2-1, with D perhaps assigned TRBD1 or TRBD2 (5 bases each). This TCR was recovered from a man aged 25-45 years in good health. Material: blood. CDR3 residues: CASSLGPEGEQFF. As DNA, the CDR3 is TGTGCCAGCAGTTTGGGGCCCGAGGGTGAGCAGTTCTTC.